This section outlines one TCR beta chain sequence together with its context. V was pared by 3 bases and J by 2 bases, with 19 bases between. Germline assignment: CDR1 SGHTA and CDR2 FQGNSA. This CDR3 has 17 residues. Then a second PCR, running roughly 6 to 11 cycles, was carried out with a sample-barcoded 5' primer and a J-beta primer mix. One entry per CDR3 protein, called by TCRdb with MiXCR from the 5' RACE reads. The table lists hundreds of thousands of distinct CDR3 sequences, 49% of them singletons. This record comes from a study of blood T cells in healthy people across ages. Study information: Template-switching capture recovered about one barcoded beta molecule per two T cells.

Specimen: blood. The clonotype originates from a woman aged 55-69 years in good health. J is TRBJ1-2 and V is TRBV7-2; no clear D gene. CDR3 loop: CTSSFLSTGETNYGYTF. The CDR3 region has the DNA TGTACCAGCAGCTTCCTTTCGACTGGGGAAACGAACTATGGCTACACCTTC.